The 31 T cell receptor beta chains below were found in one sample sequenced in a study of CD8 T cells in ankylosing spondylitis. These receptors' antigens are unknown. TCRdb re-called the 5' RACE reads with MiXCR, one entry per CDR3 protein. The profile shows about 330,000 distinct CDR3 sequences, around 8% of them singletons. Study-wide results and limits: It appeared that ankylosing spondylitis blood was characterized by a TCR beta motif of about 8 highly homologous variants.

Sequencing was carried out using blood, either unsorted or a sorted T cell fraction (not recorded which). These receptors came from a male donor with ankylosing spondylitis.

This chain uses TRBV20-1 with TRBJ2-1; 15 bases are a match to TRBD2. There are 15 residues in the CDR3. V lost 3 bases to trimming and J lost 8 bases; unmatched junction nucleotides: 5. Germline CDR1 DFQATT, CDR2 SNEGSKA (reference sequence). As DNA, the CDR3 is TGCAGTGCTAGCGGACTAGCGGGAGGGCGGGATGAGCAGTTCTTC. It codes for CSASGLAGGRDEQFF.

This clonotype occurred many times. The junction differs from germline at one of its ends, possibly a read error. The V and J genes are TRBV5-1 and TRBJ2-7; 10 bases are shared with TRBD2. Germline lookup yields CDR1 SGHRS and CDR2 YFSETQ. The CDR3 spans 14 residues. In DNA, the CDR3 is TGTGCCAGCAGTTCTAGCGGGGGAACTTACGAGCAGTACTTC. This encodes CASSSSGGTYEQYF.

In its sample, this clonotype was seen many times. This chain joins TRBV4-1 and TRBJ1-1; TRBD1 matches at 9 bases. The CDR3 extends over 14 amino acids. Germline-derived CDR1 and CDR2 are MGHRA and YSYEKL. Trimming cost V 0 bases and J 10 bases; bases outside gene matches: 6. The chain's CDR3 is CASSQDRQGVAAFF. The CDR3 coding sequence is TGCGCCAGCAGCCAAGATCGACAGGGGGTGGCAGCTTTCTTT.

The chain employs TRBV15 and TRBJ1-1; 7 bases align to TRBD1. Germline trimming cut 10 bases from V and 1 base from J; bases unmatched to any gene: 12. Germline V gene lookup returns CDR1 LNHNV and CDR2 YYDKDF (reference sequence). This CDR3 contains 15 residues. The CDR3, as DNA: TGTGCCATCGCGGCAGGACAGGTACAGAACACTGAAGCTTTCTTT. Protein sequence: CAIAAGQVQNTEAFF.

This chain connects TRBV9 to TRBJ2-3; 7 positions agree with TRBD2. The CDR3 totals 16 residues. Germline CDR1 and CDR2: SGDLS and YYNGEE. V was clipped by 2 bases and J by 5 bases; unmatched bases: 11. This CDR3 is CASSVGPGGPVDTQYF. CDR3 bases: TGTGCCAGCAGCGTCGGTCCGGGAGGCCCTGTAGATACGCAGTATTTT.

To note about this clonotype: A read error may produce the germline difference seen at one junction end. The rearrangement uses TRBV6-5 and TRBJ2-2; 9 positions agree with TRBD2. This CDR3 is 16 amino acids long. CDR1 is MNHEY and CDR2 is SVGAGI in the germline V gene. CDR3: CASSNRLADSTWELFF. CDR3 DNA sequence: TGTGCCAGCAGTAACCGACTAGCGGACTCCACCTGGGAGCTGTTTTTT.

This clonotype was counted between two and nine times. V gene TRBV3-1 combines with J gene TRBJ1-3; D unresolved. In germline, CDR1 is LGHDT, CDR2 YNNKEL (reference sequence). The length of the CDR3 is 14 residues. The ends were cut back, 2 bases at V and 2 bases at J, with 7 bases in the middle. The CDR3 DNA follows: TGTGCCAGCAGCCAAAGACCGCCTGGAAACACCATATATTTT. It is translated as CASSQRPPGNTIYF.

In this sample, this clonotype turned up a few times. The chain couples TRBV12-3 or TRBV12-4 to TRBJ2-1; 8 bases are a match to TRBD1. The CDR3 loop spans 15 amino acids. Unmatched junction bases numbered 8, after V lost 6 bases and J lost 4 bases. CDR3 nucleotides: TGTGCCAGCAGCCAGGACAGGGAGAGTTACAATGAGCAGTTCTTC. This gives the protein CASSQDRESYNEQFF.

The rearrangement uses TRBV7-2 and TRBJ2-5, with TRBD2 matching 10 bases. Germline values: CDR1 SGHTA, CDR2 FQGNSA. There are 16 residues in the CDR3. The trim removed 5 bases at V and 4 bases at J, leaving 10 bases unmatched. The CDR3 region is CASSLGVAGGIETQYF. In nucleotides, the CDR3 is TGTGCCAGCAGCCTGGGGGTAGCGGGAGGCATAGAGACCCAGTACTTC.

This clonotype occurred many times. V and J are TRBV5-1 and TRBJ2-7; 14 bases align to TRBD2. The length of the CDR3 is 15 residues. Germline V gives CDR1 SGHRS, CDR2 YFSETQ. The V and J ends lost 3 bases and 4 bases, in that order; junction bases with no gene match: 3. This chain's CDR3 is CASSWRLAGGYEQYF. The CDR3 bases are TGCGCCAGCAGCTGGAGACTAGCGGGAGGGTACGAGCAGTACTTC.

This clonotype has more than one count but fewer than ten. The chain couples TRBV27 to TRBJ1-6; D gene unclear. V lost 2 bases and J lost 4, with 18 bases in between. Germline V CDR1 and CDR2: MNHEY, SMNVEV (reference sequence). CDR3 length: 18 residues. The CDR3 region has the DNA TGTGCCAGCAGTTTAATGCGGTGGCGGGCGGGATATAATTCACCCCTCCACTTT. It specifies CASSLMRWRAGYNSPLHF.

In this sample, this clonotype turned up a few times. The chain combines TRBV7-2 with TRBJ2-7; 11 bases line up with TRBD1. The CDR3 has 17 residues. Germline CDR1 reads SGHTA; CDR2 reads FQGNSA. The J segment lost 5 bases and the V segment lost 1 base, leaving 10 bases of the junction unmatched. CDR3 nucleotides: TGTGCCAGCAGCTTAGGGGGACAGGGGGTCGTCGGGAACGAGCAGTACTTC. It translates to CASSLGGQGVVGNEQYF.

This clonotype has a handful of counts. In DNA, the CDR3 is TGTGCCAGTAGTATAGAGGGGACTCGTGTCCCTGGGGAGCTGTTTTTT. This gives the protein CASSIEGTRVPGELFF. V gene TRBV19 combines with J gene TRBJ2-2, with D possibly TRBD2 on 6 matching bases. V was trimmed by 0 bases and J by 8 bases, leaving 16 bases between them. CDR1 and CDR2 from the germline V gene are LNHDA and SQIVND (reference sequence). CDR3 length equals 16 residues.

The chain links TRBV7-6 to TRBJ1-5; D may be TRBD1 (6 bases). CDR3 length equals 18 residues. The V and J ends lost 1 base and 0 bases respectively, with 16 bases between them. CDR1 is SGHVS and CDR2 is FNYEAQ in the germline V gene. The CDR3 DNA is TGTGCCAGCAGCTTAGTACCTACAGGGTCCCCTAGCAATCAGCCCCAGCATTTT. It specifies CASSLVPTGSPSNQPQHF.

This clonotype was seen only a few times. The J gene is TRBJ2-5, the V gene TRBV7-2; TRBD2 agrees at 13 bases. In germline, CDR1 is SGHTA, CDR2 FQGNSA. The trim removed 1 base at V and 5 bases at J, leaving 4 bases unmatched. The CDR3 is 16 residues long. Here the CDR3 DNA reads TGTGCCAGCAGCTTAGAAGGGACTAGCGGGATTGAGACCCAGTACTTC. It is translated as CASSLEGTSGIETQYF.

This clonotype has more than one count but fewer than ten. The rearrangement links TRBV4-1 to TRBJ1-2; perhaps TRBD1 as D (5 bases). Germline CDR1 is MGHRA and CDR2 is YSYEKL. The V end was cut by 1 base, the J end by 4 bases, with 13 bases between. The CDR3 spans 15 residues. The CDR3 reads CASSQGAQGLYGYTF. In DNA, the CDR3 is TGCGCCAGCAGCCAAGGGGCCCAGGGCCTCTATGGCTACACCTTC.

The chain is built from TRBV4-1 and TRBJ2-2; D gene ambiguous. The CDR3 extends over 12 amino acids. Germline V gene lookup returns CDR1 MGHRA and CDR2 YSYEKL. Trimming pared 8 bases from V and 2 bases from J, leaving 6 bases between. In nucleotides, the CDR3 is TGCGCCAGCCTAGGAAACACCGGGGAGCTGTTTTTT. Amino acids: CASLGNTGELFF.

This clonotype was recorded a few times. The chain carries TRBV20-1 and TRBJ2-5; D may be TRBD2 (7 bases). V was shortened by 4 bases and J by 5 bases, with 17 bases between the two germline ends. Germline V gene lookup returns CDR1 DFQATT and CDR2 SNEGSKA (reference sequence). The CDR3 runs 14 residues. CDR3 in DNA: TGCAGTGCTAACCGAGAAGGGGGGGTGGAGACCCAGTACTTC. It translates to CSANREGGVETQYF.

Ten or more counts support this clonotype. One junction end disagrees with the germline gene, perhaps due to a read error. The chain has TRBV5-1 and TRBJ2-3; 9 bases align to TRBD1. This CDR3 region has 15 residues. Germline CDR1 SGHRS, CDR2 YFSETQ. The DNA of the CDR3 is TGTGCCAGCAGCTTAGACAGGGGGTCCACAGATACGCAGTATTTT. As protein: CASSLDRGSTDTQYF.

This clonotype was recorded many times. The chain couples TRBV20-1 to TRBJ2-7; D gene ambiguous. V was shortened by 2 bases and J by 0 bases, with 8 bases between the two germline ends. Germline V CDR1 and CDR2: DFQATT, SNEGSKA (reference sequence). The CDR3 totals 13 residues. This CDR3 reads CSARTPNSYEQYF. CDR3 in DNA: TGCAGTGCTAGAACCCCTAACTCCTACGAGCAGTACTTC.

This clonotype showed up just a few times. The gene calls are TRBV4-1 and TRBJ2-7; possibly TRBD1 for D (5 bases). Trimming left V 4 bases short and J 7 bases short, with 26 bases between. Germline CDR1 MGHRA, CDR2 YSYEKL. The CDR3 covers 17 residues. The CDR3 here is CASSPTDTGFLSREQYF. CDR3 DNA: TGCGCCAGCAGCCCTACGGACACCGGTTTCCTCTCTCGGGAGCAGTACTTC.

J is TRBJ2-6 and V is TRBV5-1; D may correspond to TRBD1 or TRBD2 (5 bases each). CDR1 is SGHRS, CDR2 YFSETQ, per germline. V lost 4 bases to trimming and J lost 2 bases, with 16 bases between them. There are 17 residues in the CDR3. The CDR3, as DNA: TGCGCCAGCAGCCTAACCGGGACGGACGCTGGGGCCAACGTCCTGACTTTC. Amino acids: CASSLTGTDAGANVLTF.

The sample holds one count of this clonotype. This sequence joins TRBV19 and TRBJ2-1; TRBD2 aligns across 8 bases. The CDR3 loop spans 13 amino acids. The ends lost 8 bases at V and 2 bases at J; junction bases unmatched: 2. Germline CDR1 reads LNHDA; CDR2 reads SQIVND (reference sequence). The CDR3 reads CASQREPYNEQFF. The CDR3 DNA follows: TGTGCCAGTCAGCGGGAGCCCTACAATGAGCAGTTCTTC.

This clonotype occurred a few times. The V gene is TRBV11-1, the J gene TRBJ2-1; TRBD2 is a possible D gene (6 bases). CDR1 and CDR2 (germline): SGHAT, FQDESV (reference sequence). This CDR3 has 15 amino acids. The V gene lost 2 bases and the J gene lost 12 bases, with 20 bases spanning the gap. The CDR3 DNA reads as TGTGCCAGCAGCTTAAGGGGCCGTCGGGAGCTGGGGCAGTTCTTC. Protein: CASSLRGRRELGQFF.

The CDR3 DNA sequence: TGCGCCAGCAGGGACCCCGGGGAAGGGATAGAGACCCAGTACTTC. This sequence encodes CASRDPGEGIETQYF. This rearrangement joins TRBV5-1 to TRBJ2-5, with D possibly being TRBD2 (5 bases). Germline CDR1 SGHRS, CDR2 YFSETQ. The germline V and J ends were trimmed by 5 bases and 4 bases, with 18 bases remaining between them. The CDR3 length is 15 residues.

The V call is TRBV5-5, the J call TRBJ1-5; D might be TRBD1 (6 bases). The V gene's germline CDR1 is SGHKS and CDR2 YYEKEE (reference sequence). The germline V and J ends were trimmed by 4 bases and 2 bases, with 16 bases remaining between them. The CDR3 covers 16 residues. Here the CDR3 reads CASSTDSFLGNQPQHF. CDR3 nucleotides: TGTGCCAGCAGCACGGACAGCTTTTTGGGCAATCAGCCCCAGCATTTT.

This rearrangement joins TRBV6-2 or TRBV6-3 to TRBJ2-1, with no clear D. CDR3 length equals 16 residues. Germline CDR1 MNHEY, CDR2 SVGEGT. The V and J ends lost 7 bases and 0 bases respectively, with 16 bases between them. The CDR3 nucleotides are TGTGCCAGCAACATCCCTACCCGTGCCTCCTACAATGAGCAGTTCTTC. This encodes CASNIPTRASYNEQFF.

The chain carries TRBV5-6 and TRBJ1-2, with 7 bases aligning to TRBD1. V dropped 2 bases and J dropped 4; count of bases not matched to a gene: 2. This CDR3 has 13 amino acids. Germline CDR1 and CDR2: SGHDT and YYEEEE. CDR3 sequence: CASSLQGFYGYTF. As DNA, the CDR3 is TGTGCCAGCAGCTTACAGGGGTTCTATGGCTACACCTTC.

The sample holds a few counts of this clonotype. CDR3 nucleotide sequence: TGTGCCAGCAGCCCCTTACAGGTAGAAAAACTGTTTTTT. Amino acids: CASSPLQVEKLFF. V is TRBV3-1 and J is TRBJ1-4; D might be TRBD1 (5 bases). Germline V CDR1 and CDR2: LGHDT, YNNKEL (reference sequence). Trimming shortened V by 4 bases and J by 8 bases, and 11 bases separated the two germline ends. This CDR3 is built from 13 residues.

There are a few counts of this clonotype. This sequence joins TRBV7-2 and TRBJ2-3, with TRBD2 matching over 7 bases. V lost 2 bases, J lost 3 bases, and 5 bases stayed unmatched. Germline loops: CDR1 SGHTA, CDR2 FQGNSA. There are 15 residues in the CDR3. The CDR3 here is CASSLMASGTDTQYF. The CDR3 DNA follows: TGTGCCAGCAGCTTAATGGCTAGCGGTACAGATACGCAGTATTTT.

This clonotype was found once. A much larger clonotype is one base distant, so this may be a read error. This chain links TRBV10-3 with TRBJ2-1, with 9 positions matching TRBD2. The germline CDR1 and CDR2 sequences are ENHRY and SYGVKD. The CDR3 is 16 residues long. As DNA, the CDR3 is TGTGCCATCGGCGGCGCTAGCGGGGTATCCTACAATGAGCAGTCCTTC. This sequence encodes CAIGGASGVSYNEQSF.